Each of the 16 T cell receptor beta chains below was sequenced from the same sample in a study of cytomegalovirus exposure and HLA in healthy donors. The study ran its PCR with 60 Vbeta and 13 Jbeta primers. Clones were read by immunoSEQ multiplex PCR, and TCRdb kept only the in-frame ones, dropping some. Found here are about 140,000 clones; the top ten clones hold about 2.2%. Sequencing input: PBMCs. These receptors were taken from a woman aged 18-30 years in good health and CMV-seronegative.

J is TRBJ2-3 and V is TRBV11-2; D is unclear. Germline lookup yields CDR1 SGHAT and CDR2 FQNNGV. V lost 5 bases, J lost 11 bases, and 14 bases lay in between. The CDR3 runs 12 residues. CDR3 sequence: CASSPHAAGQYF. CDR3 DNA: TGTGCCAGCAGCCCCCATGCCGCCGGGCAGTATTTT.

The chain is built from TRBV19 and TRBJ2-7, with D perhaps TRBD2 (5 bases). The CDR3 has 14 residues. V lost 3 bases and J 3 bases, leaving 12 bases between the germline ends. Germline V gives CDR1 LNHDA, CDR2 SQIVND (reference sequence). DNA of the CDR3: TGTGCCAGTAGTATTCGGGGTGCGGACTACGAGCAGTACTTC. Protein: CASSIRGADYEQYF. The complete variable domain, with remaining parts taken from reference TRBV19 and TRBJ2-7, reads DGGITQSPKYLFRKEGQNVTLSCEQNLNHDAMYWYRQDPGQGLRLIYYSQIVNDFQKGDIAEGYSVSREKKESFPLTVTSAQKNPTAFYLCASSIRGADYEQYFGPGTRLTVT.

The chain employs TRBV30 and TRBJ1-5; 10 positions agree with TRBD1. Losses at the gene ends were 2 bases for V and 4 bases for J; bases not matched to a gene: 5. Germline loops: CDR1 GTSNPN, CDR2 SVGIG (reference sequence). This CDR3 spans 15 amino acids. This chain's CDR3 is CAWSRGTGVNQPQHF. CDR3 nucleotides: TGTGCCTGGAGTCGCGGGACAGGGGTAAATCAGCCCCAGCATTTT.

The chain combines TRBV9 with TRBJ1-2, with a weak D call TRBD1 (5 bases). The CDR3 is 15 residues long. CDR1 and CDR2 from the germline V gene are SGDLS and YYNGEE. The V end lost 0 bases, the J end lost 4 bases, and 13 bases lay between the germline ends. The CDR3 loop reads CASSVGSGMAYGYTF. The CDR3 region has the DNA TGTGCCAGCAGCGTAGGGTCAGGGATGGCCTATGGCTACACCTTC.

The CDR3 sequence: CASSLDRGTETQYF. The DNA for the CDR3 is TGTGCCAGCAGCTTAGATCGCGGGACAGAGACCCAGTACTTC. This chain uses TRBV11-2 with TRBJ2-5, with D possibly being TRBD2 (6 bases). Germline V gene lookup returns CDR1 SGHAT and CDR2 FQNNGV. V shed 0 bases and J shed 4 bases, with 9 bases lying between them. This CDR3 comprises 14 residues.

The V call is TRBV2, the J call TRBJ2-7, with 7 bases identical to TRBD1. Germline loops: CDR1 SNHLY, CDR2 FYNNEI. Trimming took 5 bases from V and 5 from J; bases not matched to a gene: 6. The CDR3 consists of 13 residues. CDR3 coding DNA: TGTGCCAGCAGTAATACAGGGGTGCACGAGCAGTACTTC. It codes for CASSNTGVHEQYF.

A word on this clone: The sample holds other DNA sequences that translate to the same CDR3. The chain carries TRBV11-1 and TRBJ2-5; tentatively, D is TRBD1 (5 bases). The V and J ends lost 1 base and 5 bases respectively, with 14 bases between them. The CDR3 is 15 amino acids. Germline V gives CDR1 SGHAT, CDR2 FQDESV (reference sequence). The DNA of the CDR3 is TGTGCCAGCAGCTTAGTAGACAGATTCAGGGAGACCCAGTACTTC. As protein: CASSLVDRFRETQYF.

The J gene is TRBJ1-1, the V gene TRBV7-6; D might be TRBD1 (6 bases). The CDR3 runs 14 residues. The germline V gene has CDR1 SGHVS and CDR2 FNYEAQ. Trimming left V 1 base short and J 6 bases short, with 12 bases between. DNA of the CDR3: TGTGCCAGCAGCTTAGGGGGGCAGGCTCCTGAAGCTTTCTTT. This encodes CASSLGGQAPEAFF.

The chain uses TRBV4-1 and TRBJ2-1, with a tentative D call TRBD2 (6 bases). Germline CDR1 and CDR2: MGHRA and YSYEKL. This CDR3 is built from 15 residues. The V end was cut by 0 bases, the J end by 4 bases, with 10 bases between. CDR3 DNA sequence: TGCGCCAGCAGCCAAGAACTAGCAGAGTACAATGAGCAGTTCTTC. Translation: CASSQELAEYNEQFF.

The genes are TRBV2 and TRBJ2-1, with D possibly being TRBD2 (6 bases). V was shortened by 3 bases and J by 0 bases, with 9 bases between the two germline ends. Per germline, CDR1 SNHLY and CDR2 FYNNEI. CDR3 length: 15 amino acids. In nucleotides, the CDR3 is TGTGCCAGCAGTGAGGAGGACTACTCCTACAATGAGCAGTTCTTC. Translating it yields CASSEEDYSYNEQFF.

The CDR3 sequence: CASSLEFVDSMNTEAFF. The CDR3 nucleotides read TGTGCCAGCAGCTTAGAATTTGTGGACAGTATGAACACTGAAGCTTTCTTT. The V call is TRBV7-2, the J call TRBJ1-1; possibly TRBD1 for D (6 bases). Per the germline V gene, CDR1 is SGHTA and CDR2 is FQGNSA. This CDR3 is built from 17 residues. Trimming removed 1 base from V and 0 bases from J, with 15 bases in between.

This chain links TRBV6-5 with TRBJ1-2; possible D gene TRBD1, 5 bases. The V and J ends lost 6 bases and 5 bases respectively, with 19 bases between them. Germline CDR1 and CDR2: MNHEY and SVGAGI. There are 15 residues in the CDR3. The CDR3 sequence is CASSTPELGGYGYTF. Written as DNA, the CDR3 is TGTGCCAGCAGCACCCCTGAATTGGGGGGGTATGGCTACACCTTC.

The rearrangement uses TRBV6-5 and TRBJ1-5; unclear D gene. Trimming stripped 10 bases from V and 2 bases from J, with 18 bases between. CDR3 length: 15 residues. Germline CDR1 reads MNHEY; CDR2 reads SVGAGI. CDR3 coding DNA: TGTGCCACCACCTCCGAAGGGAGACGCAATCAGCCCCAGCATTTT. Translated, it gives CATTSEGRRNQPQHF.

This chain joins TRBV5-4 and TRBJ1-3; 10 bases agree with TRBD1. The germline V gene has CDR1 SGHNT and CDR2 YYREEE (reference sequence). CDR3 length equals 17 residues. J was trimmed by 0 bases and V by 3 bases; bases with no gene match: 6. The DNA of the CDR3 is TGTGCCAGCAGCTCTGGACAGGGGGATCTCTCTGGAAACACCATATATTTT. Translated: CASSSGQGDLSGNTIYF.

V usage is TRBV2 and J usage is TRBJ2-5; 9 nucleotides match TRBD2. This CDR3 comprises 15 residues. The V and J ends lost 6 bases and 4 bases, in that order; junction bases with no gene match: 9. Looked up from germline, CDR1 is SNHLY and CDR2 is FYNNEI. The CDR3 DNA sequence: TGTGCCAGCAGCCCAGGAAGCGGGAGGTCAGAGACCCAGTACTTC. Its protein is CASSPGSGRSETQYF.

As DNA, the CDR3 is TGCGCCAGCAGCCAAGAGTTAGCGGCTAGCACAGATACGCAGTATTTT. Encoded protein: CASSQELAASTDTQYF. The genes are TRBV4-1 and TRBJ2-3; D is possibly TRBD2 (6 bases). Trimming left V 0 bases short and J 0 bases short, with 10 bases between. This CDR3 region has 16 residues. In germline, CDR1 is MGHRA, CDR2 YSYEKL.